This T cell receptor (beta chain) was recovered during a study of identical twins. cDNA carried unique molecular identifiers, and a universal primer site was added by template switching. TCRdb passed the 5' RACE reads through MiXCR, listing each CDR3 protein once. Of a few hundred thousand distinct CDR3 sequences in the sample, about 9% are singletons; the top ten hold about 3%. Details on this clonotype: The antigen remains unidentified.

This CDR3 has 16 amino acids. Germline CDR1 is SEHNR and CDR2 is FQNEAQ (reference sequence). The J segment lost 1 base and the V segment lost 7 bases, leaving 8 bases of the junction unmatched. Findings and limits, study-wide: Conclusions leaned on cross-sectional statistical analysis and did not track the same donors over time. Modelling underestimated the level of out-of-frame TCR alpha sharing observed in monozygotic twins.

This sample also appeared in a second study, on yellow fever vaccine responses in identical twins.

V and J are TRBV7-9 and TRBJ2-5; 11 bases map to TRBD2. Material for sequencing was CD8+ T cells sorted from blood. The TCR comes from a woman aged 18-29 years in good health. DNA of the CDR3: TGTGCCAGCAACAAAGATGGGACTAGCGGCCAAGAGACCCAGTACTTC. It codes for CASNKDGTSGQETQYF.